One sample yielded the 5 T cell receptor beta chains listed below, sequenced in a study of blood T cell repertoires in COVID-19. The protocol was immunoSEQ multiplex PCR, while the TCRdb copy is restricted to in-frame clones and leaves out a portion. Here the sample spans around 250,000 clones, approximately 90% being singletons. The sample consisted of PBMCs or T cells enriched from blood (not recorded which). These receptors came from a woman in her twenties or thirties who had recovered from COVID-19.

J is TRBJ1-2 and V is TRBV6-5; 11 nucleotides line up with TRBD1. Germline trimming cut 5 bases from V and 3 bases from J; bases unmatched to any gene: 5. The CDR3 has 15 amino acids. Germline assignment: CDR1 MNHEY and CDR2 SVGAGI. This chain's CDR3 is CASSRTGGAYYGYTF. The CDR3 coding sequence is TGTGCCAGCAGTAGGACAGGGGGCGCATACTATGGCTACACCTTC.

DNA for the CDR3: TGTGCCAGCAGCCAAGAAAATCCCGACAGGGTCTATGGCTACACCTTC. Its protein product is CASSQENPDRVYGYTF. The chain has TRBV4-2 and TRBJ1-2; TRBD1 matches 7 bases. The germline V gene encodes CDR1 LGHNA and CDR2 YNFKEQ. Trimming removed 0 bases from V and 4 bases from J; junction bases left unmatched: 8. This CDR3 has 16 residues.

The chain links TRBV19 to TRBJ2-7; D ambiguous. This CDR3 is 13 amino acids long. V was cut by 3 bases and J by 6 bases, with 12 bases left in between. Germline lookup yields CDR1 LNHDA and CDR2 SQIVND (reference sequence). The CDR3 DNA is TGTGCCAGTAGTATCTCTGACTTGTCCGAGCAGTACTTC. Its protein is CASSISDLSEQYF.

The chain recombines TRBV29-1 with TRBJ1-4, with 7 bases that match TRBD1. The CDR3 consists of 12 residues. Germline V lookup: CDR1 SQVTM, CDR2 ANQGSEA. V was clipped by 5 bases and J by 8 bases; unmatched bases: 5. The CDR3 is CSVQGGREKLFF. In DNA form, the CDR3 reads TGCAGCGTTCAGGGGGGCCGAGAAAAACTGTTTTTT.

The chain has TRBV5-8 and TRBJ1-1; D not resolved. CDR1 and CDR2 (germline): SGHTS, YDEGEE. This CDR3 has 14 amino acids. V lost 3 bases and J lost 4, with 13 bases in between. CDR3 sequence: CASSSWARRTEAFF. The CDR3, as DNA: TGTGCCAGCAGCTCCTGGGCCCGGCGCACTGAAGCTTTCTTT.